The 30 T cell receptor beta chains given below trace back to one sample, sequenced in a study of blood T cell repertoires in COVID-19. Clones were read by immunoSEQ multiplex PCR, and TCRdb kept only the in-frame ones, dropping some. The table records around 57,000 clones, approximately 91% of them present only once. The sample consisted of peripheral blood. The receptors stem from a man aged 50 to 59 with acute or convalescent COVID-19.

The rearrangement uses TRBV19 and TRBJ2-3; 11 bases are shared with TRBD2. CDR1 is LNHDA and CDR2 is SQIVND in the germline V gene (reference sequence). The junction had 7 bases not matched to a gene; V was cut back by 6 bases and J by 2 bases. The CDR3 extends over 16 amino acids. The CDR3 DNA sequence: TGTGCCAGTAGGGAATCTAGCGGGAGGCCCACAGATACGCAGTATTTT. Residues: CASRESSGRPTDTQYF.

This chain uses TRBV6-1 with TRBJ2-3, with 9 positions matching TRBD2. This CDR3 contains 18 residues. The V segment lost 4 bases and the J segment 1 base; nucleotides outside the gene matches: 12. The germline CDR1 and CDR2 sequences are MNHNS and SASEGT. The CDR3, as DNA: TGTGCCAGCAGTGTCCGAAGGTTGGCGGGAGGGGGCACAGATACGCAGTATTTT. It yields the protein CASSVRRLAGGGTDTQYF.

The chain joins TRBV30 to TRBJ2-7; D is perhaps TRBD2 (6 bases). V shed 5 bases and J shed 8 bases, with 13 bases lying between them. The germline gives CDR1 GTSNPN, CDR2 SVGIG (reference sequence). CDR3 size: 11 residues. The CDR3 loop is CAWQAGLKQYF. The DNA of the CDR3 is TGTGCCTGGCAGGCGGGGTTAAAGCAGTACTTC.

The rearrangement uses TRBV27 and TRBJ2-3; 12 bases fit TRBD2. Germline-derived CDR1 and CDR2 are MNHEY and SMNVEV (reference sequence). Trimming removed 8 bases from V and 6 bases from J; junction bases left unmatched: 12. This CDR3 comprises 16 residues. CDR3 bases: TGTGCCAGCTTTGGTTGGACTAGCGGGGTCCCGGATACGCAGTATTTT. Protein product: CASFGWTSGVPDTQYF.

The V call is TRBV19, the J call TRBJ2-7; 7 positions agree with TRBD2. The germline CDR1 and CDR2 sequences are LNHDA and SQIVND (reference sequence). The CDR3 covers 14 residues. V gave up 5 bases and J gave up 3 bases; unmatched junction bases: 7. CDR3: CASSSAGFVYEQYF. In DNA form, the CDR3 reads TGTGCCAGTAGTTCAGCGGGATTCGTCTACGAGCAGTACTTC.

The rearrangement uses TRBV18 and TRBJ1-1, with D unresolved. This CDR3 spans 16 amino acids. Trimming shortened V by 2 bases and J by 2 bases, and 15 bases separated the two germline ends. Germline V gene data show CDR1 as KGHSH and CDR2 as LQKENI. In nucleotides, the CDR3 is TGTGCCAGCTCACCAGGCAACCGGGAGGCTAACACTGAAGCTTTCTTT. Amino acids: CASSPGNREANTEAFF.

The CDR3 DNA follows: TGTGCCAGCAGCAGGGAAGGGTATGGGATCACTGAAGCTTTCTTT. It specifies CASSREGYGITEAFF. V usage is TRBV6-4 and J usage is TRBJ1-1, with D maybe TRBD1 (5 bases). The V end was cut by 6 bases, the J end by 4 bases, with 18 bases between. This CDR3 is built from 15 residues. Germline-derived CDR1 and CDR2 are MRHNA and SNTAGT.

This clone was seen a single time. The chain recombines TRBV30 with TRBJ1-5; unclear D gene. CDR3 length equals 15 residues. Germline V CDR1 and CDR2: GTSNPN, SVGIG (reference sequence). V was cut by 6 bases and J by 1 base, with 16 bases left in between. The chain's CDR3 is CACNLRVGSNQPQHF. The CDR3 nucleotides read TGTGCCTGTAACCTTCGGGTCGGAAGCAATCAGCCCCAGCATTTT.

The chain recombines TRBV7-2 with TRBJ1-6; the match to TRBD1 covers 8 bases. CDR1 SGHTA and CDR2 FQGNSA come from the germline V gene. The CDR3 sequence is 15 residues long. The J segment lost 6 bases and the V segment lost 4 bases, leaving 5 bases of the junction unmatched. The CDR3 region has the DNA TGTGCCAGCAGCTCGACAGGGGCCCCTAATTCACCCCTCCACTTT. This translates into CASSSTGAPNSPLHF.

The chain combines TRBV2 with TRBJ2-1; 14 bases line up with TRBD2. Germline CDR1 reads SNHLY; CDR2 reads FYNNEI. The J segment lost 10 bases and the V segment lost 5 bases, leaving 7 bases of the junction unmatched. The CDR3 contains 15 residues. CDR3 in amino acids: CASSPTSGRAGEQFF. CDR3 nucleotides: TGTGCCAGCAGTCCGACTAGCGGGAGGGCCGGCGAGCAGTTCTTC.

The chain is built from TRBV30 and TRBJ2-2, with TRBD2 identical over 13 bases. The ends lost 2 bases at V and 5 bases at J; junction bases unmatched: 5. The CDR3 is made up of 16 amino acids. Germline V CDR1 and CDR2: GTSNPN, SVGIG (reference sequence). The DNA of the CDR3 is TGTGCCTGGAGTCCGGGACTAGCGGGACGGACCGGGGAGCTGTTTTTT. Translation: CAWSPGLAGRTGELFF.

V gene TRBV7-6 combines with J gene TRBJ1-4; D possibly corresponds to TRBD1 (6 bases). The CDR3 is 16 residues long. Germline assignment: CDR1 SGHVS and CDR2 FNYEAQ. The V end was cut by 1 base, the J end by 0 bases, with 9 bases between. CDR3 in amino acids: CASSLEYRATNEKLFF. The CDR3 DNA follows: TGTGCCAGCAGCTTAGAATACAGGGCAACTAATGAAAAACTGTTTTTT.

J is TRBJ1-2 and V is TRBV7-2; D unclear. The CDR3 is 13 amino acids. V gave up 4 bases and J gave up 0 bases, with 6 bases separating them. Germline CDR1 reads SGHTA; CDR2 reads FQGNSA. Here the CDR3 reads CASSSRANYGYTF. CDR3 nucleotide sequence: TGTGCCAGCAGCTCGAGGGCTAACTATGGCTACACCTTC.

This chain connects TRBV29-1 to TRBJ2-4, with 8 bases aligning to TRBD2. The germline V gene encodes CDR1 SQVTM and CDR2 ANQGSEA. There are 14 residues in the CDR3. With V trimmed by 6 bases and J by 7 bases, 11 bases remained unmatched. The CDR3 nucleotides are TGCAGCGTAGCGGGGGCTTCGGGGGGGAACATTCAGTACTTC. Translated: CSVAGASGGNIQYF. The entire variable domain, with the rest obtained from reference TRBV29-1 and TRBJ2-4, is as follows: SAVISQKPSRDICQRGTSLTIQCQVDSQVTMMFWYRQQPGQSLTLIATANQGSEATYESGFVIDKFPISRPNLTFSTLTVSNMSPEDSSIYLCSVAGASGGNIQYFGAGTRLSVL.

The rearrangement links TRBV7-2 to TRBJ2-5, with 7 bases that match TRBD2. The V gene's germline CDR1 is SGHTA and CDR2 FQGNSA. With 5 bases clipped from V and 2 bases from J, the junction kept 8 bases outside the gene matches. CDR3 length: 15 residues. CDR3 loop: CASSLPSGIQETQYF. CDR3 bases: TGTGCCAGCAGCCTGCCGAGCGGGATACAAGAGACCCAGTACTTC. Full variable domain (remainder filled in from reference TRBV7-2 and TRBJ2-5): GAGVSQSPSNKVTEKGKDVELRCDPISGHTALYWYRQSLGQGLEFLIYFQGNSAPDKSGLPSDRFSAERTGGSVSTLTIQRTQQEDSAVYLCASSLPSGIQETQYFGPGTRLLVL.

The chain carries TRBV7-2 and TRBJ2-5, with 9 bases lining up with TRBD1. CDR1 and CDR2 from the germline V gene are SGHTA and FQGNSA. The CDR3 sequence is 15 residues long. The J segment lost 4 bases and the V segment lost 5 bases, leaving 8 bases of the junction unmatched. As DNA, the CDR3 is TGTGCCAGCAGCCTGGGAACAGGGGGCCGAGAGACCCAGTACTTC. This gives the protein CASSLGTGGRETQYF.

The chain is built from TRBV7-2 and TRBJ2-1; D remains ambiguous. CDR3 length equals 12 residues. V was clipped by 1 base and J by 7 bases, with 5 bases between them. Germline lookup yields CDR1 SGHTA and CDR2 FQGNSA. CDR3 DNA: TGTGCCAGCAGCTTAGTCAGAAATGAGCAGTTCTTC. Translating gives CASSLVRNEQFF.

The chain is built from TRBV6-5 and TRBJ2-3, with D hard to call. Per the germline V gene, CDR1 is MNHEY and CDR2 is SVGAGI. This CDR3 has 13 amino acids. V gave up 6 bases and J gave up 5 bases, with 12 bases separating them. This CDR3 is CASRASSGDTQYF. CDR3 DNA sequence: TGTGCCAGCAGAGCTTCCTCGGGAGATACGCAGTATTTT.

The V gene is TRBV6-2 or TRBV6-3, the J gene TRBJ1-1, with TRBD1 as a possible D gene (6 bases). The CDR3 length is 13 residues. CDR1 and CDR2 (germline): MNHEY, SVGEGT. The germline V and J ends were trimmed by 0 bases and 4 bases, with 6 bases remaining between them. DNA of the CDR3: TGTGCCAGCAGTTACTCGGGGGCCACTGAAGCTTTCTTT. Translation gives CASSYSGATEAFF.

This rearrangement joins TRBV14 to TRBJ1-2, with D perhaps matching TRBD1 (6 bases). The germline V gene has CDR1 SGHDN and CDR2 FVKESK. V lost 4 bases and J lost 5, with 11 bases in between. This CDR3 contains 13 residues. CDR3 bases: TGTGCCAGCAGCCGAGATCAGGGGTATGGCTACACCTTC. It translates to CASSRDQGYGYTF.

The chain recombines TRBV6-2 or TRBV6-3 with TRBJ2-3; 9 positions match TRBD1. CDR1 MNHEY and CDR2 SVGEGT come from the germline V gene. This CDR3 comprises 18 residues. The V and J ends lost 0 bases and 4 bases, in that order; junction bases with no gene match: 11. The CDR3 bases are TGTGCCAGCAGTTACTCTTCCACCCGGGACAGGGCGCCAGATACGCAGTATTTT. Translating it yields CASSYSSTRDRAPDTQYF.

This chain joins TRBV2 and TRBJ2-1; 11 bases map to TRBD1. The germline V gene encodes CDR1 SNHLY and CDR2 FYNNEI. Unmatched junction bases numbered 6, after V lost 5 bases and J lost 6 bases. This CDR3 is built from 15 residues. CDR3 nucleotides: TGTGCCAGCAGTCCCCAGGGGACAGGGGGCAATGAGCAGTTCTTC. It encodes CASSPQGTGGNEQFF.

This clone was observed once. V usage is TRBV19 and J usage is TRBJ1-1; maybe TRBD1 (6 bases). Germline loops: CDR1 LNHDA, CDR2 SQIVND (reference sequence). The CDR3 loop spans 14 amino acids. V shed 5 bases and J shed 1 base, with 11 bases lying between them. The CDR3 loop is CASSSQGENTEAFF. DNA for the CDR3: TGTGCCAGTAGTTCACAGGGTGAGAACACTGAAGCTTTCTTT.

The rearrangement links TRBV5-5 to TRBJ2-4; 13 nucleotides align to TRBD2. Germline values: CDR1 SGHKS, CDR2 YYEKEE (reference sequence). The length of the CDR3 is 19 residues. V dropped 4 bases and J dropped 1; count of bases not matched to a gene: 11. CDR3 nucleotide sequence: TGTGCCAGCAGCCAAGGACTAGCGGGAGATATCGGGGCCAAAAACATTCAGTACTTC. Translating it yields CASSQGLAGDIGAKNIQYF.

V gene TRBV9 combines with J gene TRBJ1-1, with TRBD1 identical over 8 bases. Germline V lookup: CDR1 SGDLS, CDR2 YYNGEE. J lost 3 bases, V lost 0 bases, and 13 bases had no gene match. The CDR3 length is 18 residues. The CDR3 nucleotides read TGTGCCAGCAGCGTAGGATATGGAGGGTCACAGGGGGACACTGAAGCTTTCTTT. Amino acid sequence: CASSVGYGGSQGDTEAFF. Full variable domain (missing parts from reference TRBV9 and TRBJ1-1): DSGVTQTPKHLITATGQRVTLRCSPRSGDLSVYWYQQSLDQGLQFLIQYYNGEERAKGNILERFSAQQFPDLHSELNLSSLELGDSALYFCASSVGYGGSQGDTEAFFGQGTRLTVV.

In DNA, the CDR3 is TGTGCCATCAGAGATGCAACCGGGACTAGCAACTACAATGAGCAGTTCTTC. It encodes CAIRDATGTSNYNEQFF. The rearrangement joins TRBV10-3 to TRBJ2-1, with 9 nucleotides matching TRBD2. In germline, CDR1 is ENHRY, CDR2 SYGVKD. The trim removed 6 bases at V and 3 bases at J, leaving 12 bases unmatched. This CDR3 region has 17 residues.

The rearrangement joins TRBV6-2 or TRBV6-3 to TRBJ2-5, with D uncertain. The CDR3 runs to 13 residues. V lost 5 bases, J lost 7 bases, and 14 bases lay in between. Per the germline V gene, CDR1 is MNHEY and CDR2 is SVGEGT. Written as DNA, the CDR3 is TGTGCCAGCAGTCCCCGGCAATCGGGGACCCAGTACTTC. It translates to CASSPRQSGTQYF.

The chain combines TRBV10-3 with TRBJ2-7; the match to TRBD1 covers 11 bases. From germline, CDR1 is ENHRY and CDR2 SYGVKD. The CDR3 is 16 amino acids. V was clipped by 3 bases and J by 4 bases; unmatched bases: 8. The CDR3 loop reads CAISDPSDRGQYEQYF. CDR3 nucleotide sequence: TGTGCCATCAGTGATCCGTCGGACAGGGGGCAATACGAGCAGTACTTC.

V is TRBV7-2 and J is TRBJ2-2; D not resolved. The CDR3 runs to 16 residues. In germline, CDR1 is SGHTA, CDR2 FQGNSA. The V gene lost 1 base and the J gene lost 1 base, with 10 bases spanning the gap. The CDR3 loop reads CASSLVGGVNTGELFF. The CDR3 nucleotides are TGTGCCAGCAGCTTAGTTGGCGGCGTGAACACCGGGGAGCTGTTTTTT.

The gene calls are TRBV6-5 and TRBJ1-5, with a possible D match to TRBD1 (6 bases). Trimming left V 0 bases short and J 5 bases short, with 11 bases between. This CDR3 contains 15 residues. Per the germline V gene, CDR1 is MNHEY and CDR2 is SVGAGI. The CDR3 DNA is TGTGCCAGCAGTTACTCGTGGGGGCTTGATCAGCCCCAGCATTTT. This gives the protein CASSYSWGLDQPQHF.